Sequencing of this TCR beta chain was carried out in a study of a mutant IDH1 vaccine in newly diagnosed glioma. Trimming at V came to 5 bases and at J to 8 bases, leaving 10 bases not matched to a gene. Germline CDR1 and CDR2: MNHNS and SASEGT. This CDR3 is built from 15 residues. Sequencing was performed with immunoSEQ multiplex PCR; in TCRdb, only in-frame clones are kept and a portion is missing. The sample records fewer than 50,000 clones, about 73% being singletons. Time point denoted: baseline, week 1 (first vaccination visit). The treatment is: pre-vaccination baseline after standard-of-care therapy.

This receptor was taken from a man aged 35-49 years with glioma. Some clones in this sample may be carry-over from other donors' samples. Sample: PBMCs, taken from a glioma patient treated with radiotherapy, temozolomide or both. V gene TRBV6-1 combines with J gene TRBJ1-4, with 8 bases fitting TRBD1. This CDR3 reads CASSLIGQGGEKLFF. The CDR3 DNA is TGTGCCAGCAGTCTAATCGGACAGGGTGGGGAAAAACTGTTTTTT.